A selection of T cell receptor beta chains follows, all from one sample in a study of blood T cell repertoires in COVID-19. Produced via immunoSEQ multiplex PCR; TCRdb's table is partial and in-frame only. Here the sample spans about 20,000 clones, more than 85% being singletons. Sequencing was carried out using peripheral blood. Receptors originate from a man aged 65 to 85 with active COVID-19. CDR3s include the opening cysteine and the closing phenylalanine or tryptophan. The D gene is left open where the match is weak. Rows give clone size only sometimes, using once, few, many, or a class for an expanded clone.

v_gene: TRBV9; d_gene: TRBD1; abundance: NA; j_gene: TRBJ2-5; CDR3aa: CASSVVAGGQETQYF; CDR3nt: TGTGCCAGCAGCGTAGTGGCAGGGGGCCAAGAGACCCAGTACTTC
v_gene: TRBV2; d_gene: TRBD1; abundance: NA; j_gene: TRBJ1-5; CDR3aa: CASSRQGSGQPQHF; CDR3nt: TGTGCCAGCAGTCGACAGGGTTCGGGTCAGCCCCAGCATTTT
v_gene: TRBV30; d_gene: NA; abundance: NA; j_gene: TRBJ1-5; CDR3aa: CAWSVGGSSNQPQHF; CDR3nt: TGTGCCTGGAGTGTAGGGGGTTCTAGCAATCAGCCCCAGCATTTT
v_gene: TRBV4-2; d_gene: TRBD2; abundance: NA; j_gene: TRBJ2-5; CDR3aa: CASSQDVGRRETQYF; CDR3nt: TGTGCCAGCAGCCAAGACGTCGGGAGGAGGGAGACCCAGTACTTC
v_gene: TRBV28; d_gene: TRBD1; abundance: NA; j_gene: TRBJ1-6; CDR3aa: CASTRTGGASPLHF; CDR3nt: TGTGCCAGCACACGGACAGGGGGCGCTTCACCCCTCCACTTT
v_gene: TRBV7-2; d_gene: NA; abundance: NA; j_gene: TRBJ1-1; CDR3aa: CASSVAVRAEAFF; CDR3nt: TGTGCCAGCAGCGTCGCCGTACGCGCTGAAGCTTTCTTT
v_gene: TRBV29-1; d_gene: NA; abundance: NA; j_gene: TRBJ2-1; CDR3aa: CSVRTASSYNEQFF; CDR3nt: TGCAGCGTTCGGACTGCGAGCTCCTACAATGAGCAGTTCTTC
v_gene: TRBV5-6; d_gene: NA; abundance: NA; j_gene: TRBJ2-6; CDR3aa: CASSFGFGRGRAGANVLTF; CDR3nt: TGTGCCAGCAGCTTTGGGTTCGGCAGGGGAAGGGCTGGGGCCAACGTCCTGACTTTC
v_gene: TRBV2; d_gene: NA; abundance: NA; j_gene: TRBJ2-3; CDR3aa: CASTVGGGPFDTQYF; CDR3nt: TGTGCCAGCACGGTAGGGGGGGGGCCATTCGATACGCAGTATTTT
v_gene: TRBV4-2; d_gene: NA; abundance: once; j_gene: TRBJ2-1; CDR3aa: CASSQDLASYNEQFF; CDR3nt: TGTGCCAGCAGCCAAGATCTAGCGTCCTACAATGAGCAGTTCTTC
v_gene: TRBV4-3; d_gene: NA; abundance: NA; j_gene: TRBJ2-2; CDR3aa: CASSQGALLGTGELFF; CDR3nt: TGCGCCAGCAGCCAAGGAGCGCTCCTAGGCACCGGGGAGCTGTTTTTT
v_gene: TRBV6-2/TRBV6-3; d_gene: NA; abundance: once; j_gene: TRBJ2-4; CDR3aa: CASSKPSLGAGNIQYF; CDR3nt: TGTGCCAGCAGCAAACCTTCTTTGGGGGCAGGAAACATTCAGTACTTC
v_gene: TRBV7-2; d_gene: NA; abundance: NA; j_gene: TRBJ1-1; CDR3aa: CASSSTTGYTEAFF; CDR3nt: TGTGCCAGCAGCTCGACGACAGGCTACACTGAAGCTTTCTTT
v_gene: TRBV20-1; d_gene: TRBD1; abundance: NA; j_gene: TRBJ2-5; CDR3aa: CSASRGGQGAPGETQYF; CDR3nt: TGCAGTGCTAGTCGGGGGGGACAGGGGGCTCCTGGGGAGACCCAGTACTTC
v_gene: TRBV6-1; d_gene: NA; abundance: NA; j_gene: TRBJ1-5; CDR3aa: CASSEHGISNQPQHF; CDR3nt: TGTGCCAGCAGTGAACACGGGATTAGCAATCAGCCCCAGCATTTT
v_gene: TRBV2; d_gene: TRBD1; abundance: NA; j_gene: TRBJ1-6; CDR3aa: CATYGTELNSPLHF; CDR3nt: TGTGCCACCTACGGGACAGAGCTTAATTCACCCCTCCACTTT
v_gene: TRBV9; d_gene: TRBD1; abundance: NA; j_gene: TRBJ1-3; CDR3aa: CASSAGTGGGNTIYF; CDR3nt: TGTGCCAGCAGCGCAGGGACAGGCGGGGGAAACACCATATATTTT
v_gene: TRBV10-3; d_gene: NA; abundance: NA; j_gene: TRBJ1-1; CDR3aa: CAISEGQSNTEAFF; CDR3nt: TGTGCCATCAGTGAGGGACAAAGTAACACTGAAGCTTTCTTT
v_gene: TRBV7-8; d_gene: TRBD1; abundance: NA; j_gene: TRBJ1-1; CDR3aa: CASSFSGDRGAEAFF; CDR3nt: TGTGCCAGCAGCTTCAGTGGGGACAGGGGGGCCGAAGCTTTCTTT
v_gene: TRBV9; d_gene: TRBD2; abundance: NA; j_gene: TRBJ2-3; CDR3aa: CASSPSGGFSTDTQYF; CDR3nt: TGTGCCAGCAGCCCTAGCGGGGGCTTTAGCACAGATACGCAGTATTTT
v_gene: TRBV4-2; d_gene: TRBD1; abundance: NA; j_gene: TRBJ2-5; CDR3aa: CASSQRQGEQETQYF; CDR3nt: TGTGCCAGCAGCCAAAGACAGGGGGAACAAGAGACCCAGTACTTC
v_gene: TRBV13; d_gene: TRBD1; abundance: NA; j_gene: TRBJ1-6; CDR3aa: CASSWTGSLNSPLHF; CDR3nt: TGTGCCAGCAGCTGGACAGGAAGTCTTAATTCACCCCTCCACTTT
v_gene: TRBV28; d_gene: NA; abundance: NA; j_gene: TRBJ2-7; CDR3aa: CASSGGTAYEQYF; CDR3nt: TGTGCCAGCAGTGGCGGGACTGCCTACGAGCAGTACTTC
v_gene: TRBV7-9; d_gene: NA; abundance: NA; j_gene: TRBJ2-5; CDR3aa: CASSRGSTETQYF; CDR3nt: TGTGCCAGCAGCCGAGGAAGTACCGAGACCCAGTACTTC
v_gene: TRBV21-1; d_gene: NA; abundance: NA; j_gene: TRBJ2-7; CDR3aa: CASSIGTSGYEQYF; CDR3nt: TGTGCCAGCAGCATCGGGACTAGCGGCTACGAGCAGTACTTC
v_gene: TRBV7-2; d_gene: NA; abundance: NA; j_gene: TRBJ2-6; CDR3aa: CASRSGGEGANVLTF; CDR3nt: TGTGCCAGCAGGAGCGGCGGGGAGGGGGCCAACGTCCTGACTTTC
v_gene: TRBV6-6; d_gene: NA; abundance: NA; j_gene: TRBJ2-7; CDR3aa: CASRSRTTPTPGEQYF; CDR3nt: TGTGCCAGCAGGTCGAGGACTACACCTACTCCGGGCGAGCAGTACTTC
v_gene: TRBV18; d_gene: TRBD2; abundance: NA; j_gene: TRBJ2-1; CDR3aa: CASSPGLAELNEQFF; CDR3nt: TGTGCCAGCTCCCCGGGACTAGCGGAACTCAATGAGCAGTTCTTC